This record covers a single TCR beta chain. The time point denotes: pre-treatment baseline. V gave up 6 bases and J gave up 4 bases, with 13 bases separating them. The germline gives CDR1 MNHEY, CDR2 SMNVEV (reference sequence). CDR3 length equals 13 residues. The table came from immunoSEQ multiplex PCR; TCRdb's copy has only in-frame clones and leaves some out. The table includes about 17,000 clones, approximately 80% detected once. These data originate in a study of blood T cell dynamics during melanoma immunotherapy. The receptor was isolated from a human donor with melanoma. V and J are TRBV27 and TRBJ2-7; D perhaps matches TRBD2 (6 bases). Sample: blood, taken from a patient treated with checkpoint blockade. The chain's CDR3 is CASRTGVRYEQYF. Here the CDR3 DNA reads TGTGCCAGCAGAACGGGAGTTAGGTACGAGCAGTACTTC.